Following are 32 T cell receptor beta chains from one sample sequenced in a study of post-analysis software for immune sequencing data (dated by TCRdb to 2014 to 2015). Paper-wide results and their limitations: Four to six TRBV segments, including TRBV5-6, TRBV5-1 and TRBV20-1, were significantly more frequent in patients than controls.

Antigen specificity for these receptors is unknown. The library was prepared using PCR. Instrument on record: Illumina HiSeq 2500. To reduce PCR and sequencing biases, unique molecular identifiers were built into the TCR beta cDNA libraries. TCRdb reprocessing: public reads trimmed at Q25 with fastp, clones called with MiXCR, in-frame beta chains kept. Every CDR3 protein is listed once, alongside the most common genes and DNA of its rows. Recorded for this sample are roughly 870,000 distinct CDR3 sequences; about 50% of them occurred a single time. Jointly, the top ten make up around 4.5% of the sample. The specimen sequenced was blood. All receptors derive from a girl aged 5-17 years with multiple sclerosis.

The chain couples TRBV6-2 or TRBV6-3 to TRBJ2-1; 9 bases align to TRBD2. The CDR3 is 15 residues long. Germline-derived CDR1 and CDR2 are MNHEY and SVGEGT. Losses at the gene ends were 2 bases for V and 5 bases for J; bases not matched to a gene: 4. CDR3 protein: CASSYKRLADNEQFF. CDR3 in DNA: TGTGCCAGCAGTTACAAGCGACTAGCGGACAATGAGCAGTTCTTC.

The genes are TRBV7-9 and TRBJ2-7; D ambiguous. CDR1 SEHNR and CDR2 FQNEAQ come from the germline V gene (reference sequence). Trimming took 1 base from V and 4 from J, leaving 8 bases between them. There are 13 residues in the CDR3. The CDR3 nucleotides are TGTGCCAGCAGCTTAGGGTACGCATACGAGCAGTACTTC. Its protein product is CASSLGYAYEQYF.

This clonotype was picked up a small number of times. This sequence joins TRBV15 and TRBJ2-5, with 12 bases lining up with TRBD2. With 5 bases clipped from V and 2 bases from J, the junction kept 9 bases outside the gene matches. The length of the CDR3 is 17 residues. Looked up from germline, CDR1 is LNHNV and CDR2 is YYDKDF (reference sequence). The chain's CDR3 is CATSESGTSGFQETQYF. DNA of the CDR3: TGTGCCACCAGCGAGAGCGGGACTAGCGGGTTTCAAGAGACCCAGTACTTC.

The chain has TRBV10-3 and TRBJ2-3; D call uncertain. V dropped 5 bases and J dropped 6 bases, with 15 bases sitting between them. The germline gives CDR1 ENHRY, CDR2 SYGVKD. The CDR3 is made up of 14 amino acids. The CDR3 sequence: CAISQVKMGDTQYF. DNA of the CDR3: TGTGCCATCAGTCAAGTTAAGATGGGGGATACGCAGTATTTT.

This clonotype was seen only a few times. This sequence joins TRBV20-1 and TRBJ2-4, with 12 bases fitting TRBD2. V gave up 6 bases and J gave up 1 base; unmatched junction bases: 10. Germline V gives CDR1 DFQATT, CDR2 SNEGSKA (reference sequence). There are 17 residues in the CDR3. Here the CDR3 reads CSASSGGAAQAKNIQYF. CDR3 bases: TGCAGTGCATCTAGCGGGGGGGCCGCTCAGGCCAAAAACATTCAGTACTTC.

CDR3: CASSITQGYGYTF. For the CDR3, the DNA is TGTGCCAGCAGCATTACACAGGGGTATGGCTACACCTTC. This rearrangement joins TRBV7-9 to TRBJ1-2, with 7 positions matching TRBD1. The ends lost 5 bases at V and 5 bases at J; junction bases unmatched: 5. The CDR3 has 13 residues. CDR1 and CDR2 from the germline V gene are SEHNR and FQNEAQ (reference sequence). The whole variable domain, remainder taken from reference TRBV7-9 and TRBJ1-2, is DTGVSQNPRHKITKRGQNVTFRCDPISEHNRLYWYRQTLGQGPEFLTYFQNEAQLEKSRLLSDRFSAERPKGSFSTLEIQRTEQGDSAMYLCASSITQGYGYTFGSGTRLTVV.

This chain joins TRBV7-9 and TRBJ1-1; no firm D call. This CDR3 contains 18 residues. Looked up from germline, CDR1 is SEHNR and CDR2 is FQNEAQ (reference sequence). With 1 base removed from V and 4 bases from J, the gap between germline ends came to 22 bases. In DNA form, the CDR3 reads TGTGCCAGCAGCTTAGAGAGGCGGGGAGGGCGGCTAGGCACTGAAGCTTTCTTT. Translating gives CASSLERRGGRLGTEAFF.

This clonotype was counted between two and nine times. The chain joins TRBV6-6 to TRBJ1-5; D may be TRBD1 (6 bases). CDR3 length equals 13 residues. V lost 5 bases to trimming and J lost 4 bases, with 9 bases between them. Germline assignment: CDR1 MNHNY and CDR2 SVGAGI (reference sequence). The CDR3 sequence: CASSGGTNQPQHF. CDR3 coding DNA: TGTGCCAGCAGTGGCGGGACAAATCAGCCCCAGCATTTT.

This chain links TRBV29-1 with TRBJ2-3; D is uncertain. Germline CDR1 is SQVTM and CDR2 is ANQGSEA. The CDR3 spans 15 residues. V lost 0 bases, J lost 0 bases, and 10 bases lay in between. CDR3 protein: CSVEDGRFSTDTQYF. The CDR3 nucleotides read TGCAGCGTTGAAGATGGGCGCTTTAGCACAGATACGCAGTATTTT.

In its sample, this clonotype was seen many times. This chain links TRBV7-2 with TRBJ2-7, with D uncertain. Germline V gives CDR1 SGHTA, CDR2 FQGNSA. Trimming pared 5 bases from V and 7 bases from J, leaving 18 bases between. The CDR3 has 14 amino acids. In DNA, the CDR3 is TGTGCCAGCAGCATCCTCGGACCCCCTAATGAGCAGTACTTC. Translation gives CASSILGPPNEQYF.

The chain employs TRBV6-5 and TRBJ2-5; 16 nucleotides align to TRBD2. Germline-derived CDR1 and CDR2 are MNHEY and SVGAGI. Losses at the gene ends were 0 bases for V and 2 bases for J; bases not matched to a gene: 3. This CDR3 region has 18 residues. The CDR3 DNA reads TGTGCCAGCAGTTACTCGGGACTAGCGGGAGGGTCGCAAGAGACCCAGTACTTC. Its protein product is CASSYSGLAGGSQETQYF.

The V gene is TRBV20-1, the J gene TRBJ2-7; D may be TRBD1 (5 bases). CDR1 and CDR2 from the germline V gene are DFQATT and SNEGSKA (reference sequence). With 5 bases removed from V and 4 bases from J, the gap between germline ends came to 15 bases. CDR3 length: 13 residues. CDR3 coding DNA: TGCAGTGCTTGGGGCACGGGTGAATACGAGCAGTACTTC. Translated: CSAWGTGEYEQYF.

This chain uses TRBV29-1 with TRBJ2-7, with TRBD1 matching 10 bases. This CDR3 contains 15 residues. V shed 7 bases, J shed 0 bases, and the junction held 9 bases outside the gene matches. Per the germline V gene, CDR1 is SQVTM and CDR2 is ANQGSEA. CDR3: CSAQDRDRGSYEQYF. CDR3 bases: TGCAGCGCCCAGGACAGGGACAGGGGCTCCTACGAGCAGTACTTC.

The chain links TRBV6-2 or TRBV6-3 to TRBJ2-7; unclear D gene. Germline CDR1 is MNHEY and CDR2 is SVGEGT. V lost 2 bases to trimming and J lost 3 bases, with 8 bases between them. The CDR3 has 13 amino acids. The CDR3 loop reads CASSYAAYYEQYF. CDR3 sequence (DNA): TGTGCCAGCAGTTACGCGGCCTACTACGAGCAGTACTTC.

This clonotype showed up just a few times. J is TRBJ2-1 and V is TRBV20-1; TRBD2 matches 10 bases. The trim removed 0 bases at V and 8 bases at J, leaving 13 bases unmatched. The CDR3 has 17 residues. Germline V gives CDR1 DFQATT, CDR2 SNEGSKA (reference sequence). CDR3 nucleotide sequence: TGCAGTGCTAGAGATAGGTCGGCTAGCGGGAGTTCCGATGAGCAGTTCTTC. Translating gives CSARDRSASGSSDEQFF.

This clonotype has only a few counts. The V gene is TRBV20-1, the J gene TRBJ2-5, with D perhaps given as TRBD1 or TRBD2 (6 bases each). Near its end, the DNA agrees better with TRBJ2-7, so the J call may be wrong. The CDR3 loop spans 13 amino acids. CDR1 and CDR2 from the germline V gene are DFQATT and SNEGSKA (reference sequence). CDR3 protein: CSAIEVGGNEQYF. Written as DNA, the CDR3 is TGCAGTGCTATTGAGGTGGGGGGCAACGAGCAGTACTTC.

V is TRBV9 and J is TRBJ2-1, with D perhaps matching TRBD1 (7 bases). Per germline, CDR1 SGDLS and CDR2 YYNGEE. This CDR3 has 15 amino acids. V was cut by 4 bases and J by 8 bases, with 19 bases left in between. CDR3 sequence: CASSPGRGRSDEQFF. The CDR3 nucleotides are TGTGCCAGCAGCCCCGGCAGGGGGAGGAGCGATGAGCAGTTCTTC. Supplemented by reference TRBV9 and TRBJ2-1, the full variable domain reads DSGVTQTPKHLITATGQRVTLRCSPRSGDLSVYWYQQSLDQGLQFLIQYYNGEERAKGNILERFSAQQFPDLHSELNLSSLELGDSALYFCASSPGRGRSDEQFFGPGTRLTVL.

In this sample, this clonotype turned up once. This chain uses TRBV11-1 with TRBJ2-1; D is ambiguous. The V gene's germline CDR1 is SGHAT and CDR2 FQDESV (reference sequence). This CDR3 region has 14 residues. The germline V and J ends were trimmed by 0 bases and 10 bases, with 13 bases remaining between them. CDR3 coding DNA: TGTGCCAGCAGCTTAGCCTCATTTCCCTCCGAGCAGTTCTTC. Amino acid sequence: CASSLASFPSEQFF.

This clonotype was observed a handful of times. The chain links TRBV7-2 to TRBJ2-4; no clear D gene. Judging by the DNA end, TRBJ2-7 fits better; the J call may be wrong. Germline values: CDR1 SGHTA, CDR2 FQGNSA. The CDR3 sequence is 15 residues long. The chain's CDR3 is CASSLGTQDEAEQYF. CDR3 nucleotide sequence: TGTGCCAGCAGCTTAGGGACCCAGGACGAAGCCGAGCAGTACTTC.

This clonotype occurred a few times. At one end, the junction sequence differs from germline, possibly due to a read error. This chain's CDR3 is CASSLAVNYGYTF. The DNA of the CDR3 is TGTGCCAGCAGTCTCGCTGTTAACTATGGCTACACCTTC. This chain uses TRBV5-1 with TRBJ1-2; D is uncertain. The CDR3 runs to 13 residues. Germline values: CDR1 SGHRS, CDR2 YFSETQ. Combining the CDR3 with reference TRBV5-1 and TRBJ1-2 gives the whole variable domain KAGVTQTPRYLIKTRGQQVTLSCSPISGHRSVSWYQQTPGQGLQFLFEYFSETQRNKGNFPGRFSGRQFSNSRSEMNVSTLELGDSALYLCASSLAVNYGYTFGSGTRLTVV.

This chain connects TRBV4-1 to TRBJ2-1, with 12 bases that match TRBD2. The V and J ends lost 4 bases and 0 bases, in that order; junction bases with no gene match: 7. The CDR3 spans 18 residues. Germline CDR1 is MGHRA and CDR2 is YSYEKL. The CDR3 region is CASSLGTSGFSSYNEQFF. The CDR3 bases are TGCGCCAGCAGCCTAGGGACTAGCGGGTTCAGCTCCTACAATGAGCAGTTCTTC.

Only a few counts were recorded for this clonotype. The chain has TRBV4-1 and TRBJ1-2, with D maybe TRBD1 (5 bases). CDR3 length: 13 residues. Per the germline V gene, CDR1 is MGHRA and CDR2 is YSYEKL. V was clipped by 2 bases and J by 2 bases, with 6 bases between them. The CDR3 protein is CASSQRGNYGYTF. The CDR3 region has the DNA TGCGCCAGCAGCCAACGGGGCAACTATGGCTACACCTTC.

V gene TRBV20-1 combines with J gene TRBJ2-4; 13 bases agree with TRBD2. Matching the DNA end better, TRBJ2-7 makes the J call doubtful. The CDR3 is 14 residues long. Germline V gene data show CDR1 as DFQATT and CDR2 as SNEGSKA (reference sequence). Written as DNA, the CDR3 is TGCAGTGCTAAAACAGGACTAGCGGGAGACGAGCAGTACTTC. Encoded protein: CSAKTGLAGDEQYF.

The chain links TRBV6-5 to TRBJ2-1; no clear D gene. Looked up from germline, CDR1 is MNHEY and CDR2 is SVGAGI. The CDR3 runs 14 residues. With 11 bases removed from V and 3 bases from J, the gap between germline ends came to 17 bases. CDR3 coding DNA: TGTGCCTCGGCGAACTTAAATTTCTACAATGAGCAGTTCTTC. Its translation is CASANLNFYNEQFF.

CDR3 DNA sequence: TGTGCCAGCCTTAGAAAGGCTGGGGCCAACGTCCTGACTTTC. Its translation is CASLRKAGANVLTF. This rearrangement joins TRBV6-5 to TRBJ2-6; no clear D. The CDR3 covers 14 residues. Germline V CDR1 and CDR2: MNHEY, SVGAGI. The germline V and J ends were trimmed by 8 bases and 2 bases, with 10 bases remaining between them.

This clonotype was counted a few times. The genes are TRBV6-4 and TRBJ2-1; D remains unclear. V was cut by 4 bases and J by 4 bases, with 8 bases left in between. The CDR3 length is 13 residues. The germline V gene has CDR1 MRHNA and CDR2 SNTAGT. DNA for the CDR3: TGTGCCAGCAGTGTCTCACCTTACAATGAGCAGTTCTTC. Amino acid sequence: CASSVSPYNEQFF.

The rearrangement joins TRBV20-1 to TRBJ2-7, with D tentatively TRBD1 or TRBD2 (5 bases each). V lost 6 bases and J 6 bases, leaving 18 bases between the germline ends. The CDR3 extends over 13 amino acids. Germline values: CDR1 DFQATT, CDR2 SNEGSKA (reference sequence). CDR3 in DNA: TGCAGTGCGTGCCGGGACCTTACGGGCGAGCAGTACTTC. It translates to CSACRDLTGEQYF.

The CDR3 coding sequence is TGTGCCAGCAGTAAACTAGCGGGGGGAATTCGGGGCACTGAGCAGTTCTTC. Its translation is CASSKLAGGIRGTEQFF. V gene TRBV6-2 or TRBV6-3 combines with J gene TRBJ2-1, with TRBD2 matching over 12 bases. This CDR3 region has 17 residues. Looked up from germline, CDR1 is MNHEY and CDR2 is SVGEGT. With V trimmed by 5 bases and J by 9 bases, 14 bases remained unmatched.

This chain connects TRBV6-5 to TRBJ2-3; TRBD2 is a possible D gene (7 bases). CDR3 size: 14 residues. The ends were cut back, 7 bases at V and 6 bases at J, with 17 bases in the middle. Germline-derived CDR1 and CDR2 are MNHEY and SVGAGI. For the CDR3, the DNA is TGTGCCAGCACCTCACCGGGGGGCGTGGATACGCAGTATTTT. This gives the protein CASTSPGGVDTQYF.

The chain is built from TRBV27 and TRBJ2-4, with D tentatively TRBD1 (6 bases). V was shortened by 5 bases and J by 0 bases, with 14 bases between the two germline ends. Germline-derived CDR1 and CDR2 are MNHEY and SMNVEV (reference sequence). The CDR3 extends over 16 amino acids. The CDR3 loop reads CASSPGTTGAKNIQYF. CDR3 in DNA: TGTGCCAGCAGTCCGGGGACAACTGGAGCCAAAAACATTCAGTACTTC.

The chain links TRBV2 to TRBJ2-1; 8 bases fit TRBD1. The CDR3 has 14 residues. J lost 6 bases, V lost 6 bases, and 7 bases had no gene match. Germline V gene lookup returns CDR1 SNHLY and CDR2 FYNNEI. This CDR3 reads CASRTDRGGNEQFF. For the CDR3, the DNA is TGTGCCAGCAGAACAGACAGGGGAGGCAATGAGCAGTTCTTC.

This clonotype was observed a handful of times. The gene calls are TRBV13 and TRBJ2-7; D is unresolved. Germline V gives CDR1 PRHDT, CDR2 FYEKMQ (reference sequence). Trimming stripped 6 bases from V and 5 bases from J, with 14 bases between. The CDR3 contains 13 residues. The CDR3 coding sequence is TGTGCCAGCAGTTCCGGTGTACCGGACGAGCAGTACTTC. As protein: CASSSGVPDEQYF.